The T cell receptor (beta chain) described here comes from a study of PD-L1 blockade in urothelial cancer. Background on the study: Chemotherapy regimens numbering 0 to 3 had been given to patients. Blood samples contained a median about 130,000 T cells.

Sequencing was performed with immunoSEQ multiplex PCR; in TCRdb, only in-frame clones are kept and a portion is missing. The sample yields around 82,000 clones, 84% seen once. To note about this clone: Its cognate antigen is unknown.

CDR3 length: 13 residues. Germline V lookup: CDR1 LNHDA, CDR2 SQIVND (reference sequence). The germline V and J ends were trimmed by 4 bases and 2 bases, with 8 bases remaining between them. General study findings and limits: Greater 3-week expansion of tumor-associated blood clones was recorded for durable-benefit patients.

The time point was: pretreatment peripheral blood. Locally advanced or metastatic urothelial carcinoma was diagnosed in the patients. This chain joins TRBV19 and TRBJ2-5; D not resolved. This specimen was PBMCs, taken around atezolizumab (anti-PD-L1) treatment. This clonotype originated in a man between 60 and 70 years old with urothelial cancer. The CDR3 sequence is CASSTNRQETQYF. The CDR3 DNA reads as TGTGCCAGTAGTACCAACAGACAAGAGACCCAGTACTTC. Together with reference TRBV19 and TRBJ2-5, the CDR3 gives the full variable domain: DGGITQSPKYLFRKEGQNVTLSCEQNLNHDAMYWYRQDPGQGLRLIYYSQIVNDFQKGDIAEGYSVSREKKESFPLTVTSAQKNPTAFYLCASSTNRQETQYFGPGTRLLVL.